The sample holds one count of the clone carrying this T cell receptor beta chain. Its antigen is currently unknown. As part of library construction, unique molecular identifiers were attached to individual cDNA molecules. TCRdb reprocessed the 5' RACE reads via MiXCR and lists one record per CDR3 protein. The sample carries 95,000 to 110,000 distinct CDR3 sequences, roughly 11% recorded once. CDR1 is SGDLS and CDR2 is YYNGEE in the germline V gene. V was clipped by 0 bases and J by 7 bases; unmatched bases: 2. This CDR3 is built from 14 residues. The entry originates in a study of early T cells in non-severe SARS-CoV-2 infection. Study at large: Sequencing was performed on bulk RNA from unsorted whole blood, leaving chains unpaired.

Study-wide points: VDJdb matching skewed toward anti-spike CD8 responses, missing private and CD4 specificities.

This sequence was found in an adult who was a healthcare worker with PCR-confirmed SARS-CoV-2 infection or an uninfected control (not recorded which). The sequenced material came from whole blood. V gene TRBV9 combines with J gene TRBJ2-1; 9 nucleotides align to TRBD2. CDR3 amino acids: CASSVGTSGNEQFF. The CDR3 nucleotides are TGTGCCAGCAGCGTAGGTACTAGCGGGAATGAGCAGTTCTTC.